Following are 9 T cell receptor beta chains from one sample sequenced in a study of T-cell reconstitution after alpha-beta-depleted transplantation in children. TCRbeta library construction was performed incorporating unique molecular identifiers. Via MiXCR, TCRdb re-called the PCR reads, giving one row per CDR3 protein. This sample has roughly 790,000 distinct CDR3 sequences, with about 15% found just once. The sequencing here drew on PBMCs, mostly from graft donor cells, taken 360 days after TCRalphabeta/CD19-depleted stem cell transplant. All receptors come from a male patient aged 10 to 17 who had a stem cell transplant for acute lymphoblastic leukemia, so the T cells may come from the graft donor.

J is TRBJ1-1 and V is TRBV12-5; D perhaps matches TRBD1 (5 bases). Germline CDR1 LGHNT, CDR2 FRNRAP. Trimming took 1 base from V and 4 from J, leaving 13 bases between them. CDR3 size: 15 residues. The CDR3 loop reads CASGLDVTEGTEAFF. The CDR3 DNA sequence: TGTGCTAGTGGTTTGGACGTGACAGAGGGCACTGAAGCTTTCTTT.

This clonotype has just a few counts. The chain joins TRBV7-9 to TRBJ1-2; D is uncertain. The CDR3 runs 14 residues. The germline CDR1 and CDR2 sequences are SEHNR and FQNEAQ (reference sequence). The ends were cut back, 7 bases at V and 4 bases at J, with 16 bases in the middle. The CDR3 DNA reads as TGTGCCAGCACCCTGGAGCCCTTAGGCTATGGCTACACCTTC. This encodes CASTLEPLGYGYTF. The variable domain in full, completed from reference TRBV7-9 and TRBJ1-2, reads DTGVSQNPRHKITKRGQNVTFRCDPISEHNRLYWYRQTLGQGPEFLTYFQNEAQLEKSRLLSDRFSAERPKGSFSTLEIQRTEQGDSAMYLCASTLEPLGYGYTFGSGTRLTVV.

This clonotype was counted only a few times. This chain joins TRBV5-1 and TRBJ1-5, with D maybe TRBD1 (6 bases). The length of the CDR3 is 16 residues. V dropped 0 bases and J dropped 6 bases, with 16 bases sitting between them. Per the germline V gene, CDR1 is SGHRS and CDR2 is YFSETQ. The CDR3 DNA reads as TGCGCCAGCAGCTTGGTCCCCCGGGGGGCGGGTCAGCCCCAGCATTTT. This gives the protein CASSLVPRGAGQPQHF.

The V gene is TRBV5-6, the J gene TRBJ1-1; D ambiguous. Germline V gives CDR1 SGHDT, CDR2 YYEEEE. This CDR3 has 16 residues. V was pared by 0 bases and J by 5 bases, with 17 bases between. CDR3 bases: TGTGCCAGCAGCTTGGTATTAGGAGCAGGAGGTACTGAAGCTTTCTTT. Protein sequence: CASSLVLGAGGTEAFF.

V usage is TRBV11-2 and J usage is TRBJ2-6; TRBD1 aligns across 8 bases. The V gene's germline CDR1 is SGHAT and CDR2 FQNNGV. V trimming: 3 bases; J trimming: 0 bases; junction bases outside the gene matches: 10. The CDR3 has 19 amino acids. The chain's CDR3 is CASSLSGTGIFSGANVLTF. The CDR3 DNA sequence: TGTGCCAGCAGCTTGAGTGGGACAGGTATATTCTCTGGGGCCAACGTCCTGACTTTC.

V is TRBV7-9 and J is TRBJ1-4; D not resolved. CDR1 and CDR2 from the germline V gene are SEHNR and FQNEAQ (reference sequence). Trimming took off 0 bases at V and 6 bases at J, with 11 bases between the two ends. The CDR3 has 15 residues. The CDR3 sequence: CASSLAPGDDEKLFF. The CDR3 nucleotides are TGTGCCAGCAGCTTAGCACCGGGCGACGATGAAAAACTGTTTTTT.

This clonotype appeared a few times. The chain employs TRBV5-1 and TRBJ2-7; 12 nucleotides agree with TRBD2. This CDR3 is built from 16 residues. Trimming at V came to 4 bases and at J to 5 bases, leaving 10 bases not matched to a gene. Germline loops: CDR1 SGHRS, CDR2 YFSETQ. The CDR3 loop reads CASSPPTSGSTDEQYF. In nucleotides, the CDR3 is TGCGCCAGCAGCCCTCCGACTAGCGGGAGCACGGACGAGCAGTACTTC. Variable domain in full (rest from reference TRBV5-1 and TRBJ2-7): KAGVTQTPRYLIKTRGQQVTLSCSPISGHRSVSWYQQTPGQGLQFLFEYFSETQRNKGNFPGRFSGRQFSNSRSEMNVSTLELGDSALYLCASSPPTSGSTDEQYFGPGTRLTVT.

The table lists this clonotype with a few counts. The chain has TRBV27 and TRBJ2-1, with 7 bases fitting TRBD2. J was trimmed by 5 bases and V by 5 bases; bases with no gene match: 6. The CDR3 runs 14 residues. CDR1 and CDR2 from the germline V gene are MNHEY and SMNVEV (reference sequence). CDR3 in amino acids: CASSLGTTHNEQFF. Written as DNA, the CDR3 is TGTGCCAGCAGTCTCGGGACTACCCACAATGAGCAGTTCTTC.

This clonotype was picked up many times. The gene calls are TRBV12-3 or TRBV12-4 and TRBJ2-5, with D maybe TRBD1 (6 bases). The CDR3 has 12 residues. The ends were cut back, 6 bases at V and 5 bases at J, with 10 bases in the middle. The CDR3: CASRTGLETQYF. The CDR3 nucleotides read TGTGCCAGCAGAACAGGGTTGGAGACCCAGTACTTC.